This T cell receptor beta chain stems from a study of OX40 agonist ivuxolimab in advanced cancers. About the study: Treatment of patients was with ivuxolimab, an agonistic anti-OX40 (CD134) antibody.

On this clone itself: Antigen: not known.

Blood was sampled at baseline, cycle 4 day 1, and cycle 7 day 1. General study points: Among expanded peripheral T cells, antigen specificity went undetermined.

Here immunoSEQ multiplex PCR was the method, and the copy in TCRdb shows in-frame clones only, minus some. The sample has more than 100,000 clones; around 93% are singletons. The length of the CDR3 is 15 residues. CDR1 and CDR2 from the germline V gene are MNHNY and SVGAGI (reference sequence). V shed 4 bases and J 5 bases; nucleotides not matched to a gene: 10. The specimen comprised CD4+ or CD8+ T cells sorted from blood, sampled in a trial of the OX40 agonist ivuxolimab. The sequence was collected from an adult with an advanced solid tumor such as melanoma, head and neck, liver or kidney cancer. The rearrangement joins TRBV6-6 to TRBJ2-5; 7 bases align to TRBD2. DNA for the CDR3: TGTGCCAGCAGTTCCCCAGCGGGGAGGTCGGAGACCCAGTACTTC. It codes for CASSSPAGRSETQYF.